Described below is a single TCR beta chain sequence and its context. Its cognate antigen has yet to be identified. Qualities for individual bases were not recorded, and no much larger clone is one base off. This record comes from a study of shared clonotypes between healthy human individuals (dated by TCRdb to about 2020). Regarding the complete study: Three men and two women, aged 18 to 49 years, made up the cohort. For each donor, three plates each were used for CD4 naive and CD4 memory, two plates were used for CD8 naive, and one plate was used for CD8 memory. To estimate repertoire size and how much clonotypes are shared between individuals, the study performed deep sequencing of blood TCR repertoires from roughly five healthy adults. To increase sequencing depth and limit assay-specific biases, TCR repertoire library preparation and sequencing were carried out by different laboratories using diverse techniques. Leukapheresis yielded between about 0.94 and 9.5 billion PBMCs per donor.

Using the deep immunoSEQ assay, multiplex PCR amplified TCR CDR3 regions from genomic DNA. For each cell subset, the extracted genomic DNA was distributed evenly across all wells of several immunoSEQ 96-well plates, and each plate served as one replicate. Each replicate PCR for sorted subsets received 200 ng genomic DNA, equal to about 30,000 T cell genomes. The purified libraries were quantified using a Qubit 3.0 fluorometer, sized with a Bioanalyzer 2100, and then quantified again using the KAPA Library Quantification kit. A separate single-read 150-cycle Illumina NextSeq 550 flow cell was used to sequence each immunoSEQ 96-well plate. On the authors' methods: Because the immunoSEQ output included only junctional sequences and no quality scores, the filtering could not be the same as the filtering used for full-length reads. Sequences were annotated with PyIR, a Python wrapper for IgBLAST v1.9, using IMGT germline references to assign V/J genes and CDR3. Any read was removed if the V/J assignment was weak (E-value above 1e-6), the CDR3 was missing, or the read contained stop codons, out-of-frame junctions, or ambiguous translated residues. V3J clonotypes were defined as sequences sharing the same inferred V gene, J gene, and CDR3 amino acid sequence. Percentage overlap between repertoires was computed as shared unique clonotypes divided by the size of the smaller repertoire. RTK rarefaction, the Chao1 estimator, and Recon v2.1 estimates of unobserved clonotypes were used to assess repertoire richness. OLGA was used to compute generation probabilities for all TCRbeta clonotypes that the gDNA method yielded from a handful of donors. In its TCRdb copy, this immuneACCESS table keeps in-frame sequences only and misses some clones. Where compared with another copy, unresolved V genes explain less than half of these, and the others have no known cause. The DNA was the basis for D and trimming; V, J and clone size are from that table. In this sample the table shows more than 1,200,000 clones, 97% to 99% of which occur a single time. Clones ranked in the top ten supply around 0.38% of the sample.

CDR1 and CDR2 were assigned from the germline V gene as LGHNT and FRNRAP. The CDR3 starts with the cysteine, ends with the phenylalanine, and has 14 residues. Kept here is only the CDR3 DNA, which spans 42 bases and is read in frame from base 1. Here V drops 5 bases and J drops 4 bases, and the junction holds 5 bases not matched to any gene. What the authors observed across the whole study: Sampling was limited to blood, and TCR repertoires in tissue likely differ from TCR repertoires in blood. When a handful of donors were compared, the shared fraction of clonotypes was 5% to 6.5% for naive CD4, about 4% for naive CD8, about 2.5% for memory CD4, and 0.35% to 0.5% for memory CD8. The genetic and exposure-history diversity represented was limited by the small number of donors. Incomplete sequencing was indicated by rarefaction of sorted-subset datasets, despite the large sequencing depth. Clonotypes shared by all four sorted-subset donors showed higher generation probabilities than non-shared clonotypes. Naive subsets generally had larger estimated clonotype richness than memory subsets. Based on pairwise subsampling, the degree of clonotype sharing among donors was expected to be affected by sequencing depth.

The donors were healthy, HIV-negative adults with no recently reported acute infections or vaccinations. Only Caucasian adults living in Nashville, Tennessee, USA were represented among the donors. CD4+ T cells were enriched by magnetic negative selection, after which naive cells were positively selected on CD45RA and the negative fraction was taken as the memory subset. Blood was obtained by leukapheresis, after which PBMCs were separated by Ficoll-Histopaque density gradient centrifugation and cryopreserved in liquid nitrogen vapor phase. Analytical flow cytometry was used to check the purity and quantity of every magnetically sorted T cell population. Genomic DNA was isolated from every sorted fraction and measured by UV absorbance on a Nanodrop 2000c.

Sequenced sample: naive CD4+ T cells sorted from blood. This specimen's cell subset or site label, interpreted: CD45RA+ positively selected. The chain couples TRBV12-5 to TRBJ1-2, with TRBD1 identical over 9 junction bases. The clonotype comes from a man aged 25 to 45 in good health. For the CDR3, the sequence is CASGLTGGGYGYTF. The sequenced DNA: TGTGCTAGTGGTCTGACAGGGGGAGGCTATGGCTACACCTTC.